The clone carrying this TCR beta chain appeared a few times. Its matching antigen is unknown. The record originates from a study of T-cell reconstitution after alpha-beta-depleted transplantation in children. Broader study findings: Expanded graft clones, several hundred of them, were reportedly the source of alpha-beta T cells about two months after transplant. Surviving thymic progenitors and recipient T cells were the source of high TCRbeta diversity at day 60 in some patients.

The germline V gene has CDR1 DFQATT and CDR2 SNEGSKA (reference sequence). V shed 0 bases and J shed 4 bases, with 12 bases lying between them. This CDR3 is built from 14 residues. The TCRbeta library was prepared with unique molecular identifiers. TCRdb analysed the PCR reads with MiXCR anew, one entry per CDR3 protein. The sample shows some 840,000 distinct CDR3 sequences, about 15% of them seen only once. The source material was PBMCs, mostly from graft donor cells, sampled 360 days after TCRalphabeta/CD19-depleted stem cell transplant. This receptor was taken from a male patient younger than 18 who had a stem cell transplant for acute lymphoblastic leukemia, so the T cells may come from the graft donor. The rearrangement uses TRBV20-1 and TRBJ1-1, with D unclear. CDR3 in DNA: TGCAGTGCTAGAGATCAAACAGCGATCACTGAAGCTTTCTTT. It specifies CSARDQTAITEAFF.